The 13 T cell receptor beta chains reported below all come from one sample, sequenced in a study of vaccination and CD4 T cells after COVID-19. Treatment denoted: approximately 10-day PBMC culture with coronavirus spike peptide pools or control peptides (ViraFEST assay). Their antigens are not known. The Oncomine TCR Beta short-read assay generated sequence data from the DNA of cultured CD4+ T cells. TCRdb re-analysed the PCR reads in MiXCR, keeping a single row per CDR3 protein. The sample consists of about 21,000 distinct CDR3 sequences, under 70% of them appearing once. The sequencing input was CD4+ T cells from blood, cultured in vitro. These receptors were collected from a human donor who had recovered from COVID-19.

The chain uses TRBV7-9 and TRBJ2-1; the match to TRBD2 covers 12 bases. Per germline, CDR1 SEHNR and CDR2 FQNEAQ (reference sequence). The CDR3 totals 19 residues. V trimming: 1 base; J trimming: 0 bases; junction bases outside the gene matches: 7. CDR3 sequence reads: CASSLVLAGGPSSYNEQFF. CDR3 nucleotides: TGTGCCAGCAGCTTAGTACTAGCGGGGGGCCCGAGCTCCTACAATGAGCAGTTCTTC.

The chain employs TRBV7-2 and TRBJ2-2; D gene uncertain. CDR3 length equals 13 residues. V shed 6 bases and J shed 6 bases, with 11 bases lying between them. CDR1 is SGHTA, CDR2 FQGNSA, per germline. For the CDR3, the DNA is TGTGCCAGCAGGCGGCATGGAGCCGGGGAGCTGTTTTTT. Its translation: CASRRHGAGELFF.

The V gene is TRBV7-2, the J gene TRBJ2-3; 7 bases are a match to TRBD2. The germline CDR1 and CDR2 sequences are SGHTA and FQGNSA. This CDR3 is 13 amino acids long. V shed 3 bases, J shed 6 bases, and the junction held 3 bases outside the gene matches. The CDR3 region is CASSFAGEDTQYF. The CDR3 coding sequence is TGTGCCAGCAGCTTCGCGGGGGAGGATACGCAGTATTTT.

CDR3 DNA: TGCGCCAGCAGCTTGGAGGCCGGGAACACTGAAGCTTTCTTT. It codes for CASSLEAGNTEAFF. This rearrangement joins TRBV5-1 to TRBJ1-1; D is ambiguous. CDR3 length equals 14 residues. CDR1 is SGHRS, CDR2 YFSETQ, per germline. Trimming removed 0 bases from V and 1 base from J, with 7 bases in between.

The chain is built from TRBV11-2 and TRBJ1-2; D is perhaps TRBD1 (5 bases). Germline V gene data show CDR1 as SGHAT and CDR2 as FQNNGV. Trimming pared 5 bases from V and 4 bases from J, leaving 11 bases between. The CDR3 covers 13 residues. The CDR3 DNA sequence: TGTGCCAGCAGCCCGGGGGGAAGCTATGGCTACACCTTC. Its translation: CASSPGGSYGYTF.

The chain has TRBV11-3 and TRBJ1-4; TRBD1 agrees at 7 bases. V lost 5 bases to trimming and J lost 5 bases; unmatched junction nucleotides: 5. The CDR3 totals 14 residues. Germline lookup yields CDR1 SGHNT and CDR2 YENEEA. The CDR3 DNA follows: TGTGCCAGCAGCCAAATGACAGGGAATGAAAAACTGTTTTTT. Its translation: CASSQMTGNEKLFF.

Only one count was recorded for this clonotype. This chain links TRBV5-4 with TRBJ1-2; no clear D. Trimming removed 6 bases from V and 0 bases from J, with 15 bases in between. The CDR3 runs to 15 residues. CDR1 and CDR2 from the germline V gene are SGHNT and YYREEE (reference sequence). DNA of the CDR3: TGTGCCAGCAAGCCGGCCCCAGAAACTAACTATGGCTACACCTTC. The encoded protein is CASKPAPETNYGYTF.

The V and J genes are TRBV5-4 and TRBJ2-5; the D is unclear. From germline, CDR1 is SGHNT and CDR2 YYREEE (reference sequence). The CDR3 is 13 amino acids. V lost 0 bases, J lost 1 base, and 4 bases lay in between. The chain's CDR3 is CASSLVAQETQYF. The CDR3 DNA reads TGTGCCAGCAGCTTGGTCGCCCAAGAGACCCAGTACTTC.

The chain uses TRBV19 and TRBJ1-6; 9 nucleotides agree with TRBD1. Germline CDR1 is LNHDA and CDR2 is SQIVND (reference sequence). CDR3 length equals 17 residues. The trim removed 5 bases at V and 2 bases at J, leaving 7 bases unmatched. For the CDR3, the DNA is TGTGCCAGTAGTCCCGGGACAGGGAGCACCTATAATTCACCCCTCCACTTT. Encoded protein: CASSPGTGSTYNSPLHF.

The chain recombines TRBV6-2 or TRBV6-3 with TRBJ1-2, with D uncertain. The CDR3 runs 15 residues. Germline V gene data show CDR1 as MNHEY and CDR2 as SVGEGT. V gave up 2 bases and J gave up 4 bases, with 14 bases separating them. The CDR3: CASSYPLPLFYGYTF. The CDR3 DNA reads as TGTGCCAGCAGTTACCCCCTCCCGTTATTCTATGGCTACACCTTC.

This clonotype was detected only once. Relative to the germline gene, one junction end is altered; a read error may explain this. The rearrangement links TRBV6-7 to TRBJ2-7; D tentatively fits TRBD1 or TRBD2 (6 bases each). Being an ORF, TRBV6-7 has a function that is uncertain. This CDR3 is built from 13 residues. The CDR3 here is CVSGQQGDYEQYF. In DNA, the CDR3 is TGTGTCAGCGGGCAACAGGGAGACTACGAGCAGTACTTC.

V usage is TRBV7-2 and J usage is TRBJ2-7; TRBD1 matches 7 bases. CDR3 length: 14 amino acids. V was pared by 4 bases and J by 6 bases, with 9 bases of the junction left unmatched. Germline V CDR1 and CDR2: SGHTA, FQGNSA. In DNA form, the CDR3 reads TGTGCCAGCAGCTCCCATTCGACAGGGCCCGAGCAGTACTTC. It codes for CASSSHSTGPEQYF.

This chain uses TRBV21-1 with TRBJ1-2; TRBD1, the table's D call, was not compared with the DNA. TRBV21-1 is listed as a pseudogene. The CDR3 is 17 residues long. The DNA for the CDR3 is TGTGCCAGCAGCAACCCCCCGGGCAGTGGGGCAGACTATGGCTACACCTTC. This translates into CASSNPPGSGADYGYTF.